The 16 T cell receptor beta chains below all came from one sample that was sequenced in a study of blood T cell repertoires in COVID-19. Profiling relied on immunoSEQ multiplex PCR, and the TCRdb table lists in-frame clones only, not all of them. The table records around 150,000 clones, more than 80% of them present only once. Sequences were obtained from peripheral blood. The receptors here all came from a human donor in a cohort sampled during active COVID-19.

The J gene is TRBJ2-1, the V gene TRBV11-3, with 11 bases lining up with TRBD1. The V gene's germline CDR1 is SGHNT and CDR2 YENEEA. The CDR3 is made up of 15 amino acids. Germline trimming cut 1 base from V and 10 bases from J; bases unmatched to any gene: 6. CDR3: CASSLVGQGAGEQFF. The CDR3 coding sequence is TGTGCCAGCAGCTTAGTAGGACAGGGGGCCGGGGAGCAGTTCTTC.

V is TRBV6-5 and J is TRBJ1-2; D uncertain. V was trimmed by 0 bases and J by 7 bases, leaving 12 bases between them. The germline gives CDR1 MNHEY, CDR2 SVGAGI. There are 14 residues in the CDR3. Here the CDR3 DNA reads TGTGCCAGCAGTTACTCGCTGGGAGGTGGTGGCTACACCTTC. Amino acid sequence: CASSYSLGGGGYTF.

The chain employs TRBV29-1 and TRBJ2-7; 7 nucleotides line up with TRBD1. V trimming: 6 bases; J trimming: 1 base; junction bases outside the gene matches: 6. Germline CDR1 and CDR2: SQVTM and ANQGSEA. The CDR3 contains 13 residues. CDR3 protein: CSVDTGVSYEQYF. For the CDR3, the DNA is TGCAGCGTAGATACAGGGGTTTCCTACGAGCAGTACTTC.

The chain joins TRBV7-3 to TRBJ2-1; D not resolved. This CDR3 comprises 12 residues. Looked up from germline, CDR1 is SGHTA and CDR2 is FQGTGA. V was clipped by 5 bases and J by 6 bases, with 8 bases between them. The CDR3 region has the DNA TGTGCCAGCAGCACACCCCCCAATGAGCAGTTCTTC. This translates into CASSTPPNEQFF.

The chain links TRBV7-9 to TRBJ1-1, with a possible D match to TRBD1 (5 bases). The CDR3 has 14 amino acids. Germline CDR1 is SEHNR and CDR2 is FQNEAQ (reference sequence). V was cut by 3 bases and J by 0 bases, with 8 bases left in between. The CDR3 spells CASSFGGLNTEAFF. The CDR3, as DNA: TGTGCCAGCAGCTTCGGGGGACTGAACACTGAAGCTTTCTTT.

The chain carries TRBV5-1 and TRBJ2-1, with TRBD1 identical over 8 bases. The ends lost 0 bases at V and 6 bases at J; junction bases unmatched: 5. This CDR3 is built from 15 residues. Germline CDR1 is SGHRS and CDR2 is YFSETQ. CDR3 in amino acids: CASSLAKGTGNEQFF. The CDR3 DNA is TGCGCCAGCAGCTTGGCCAAGGGGACAGGCAATGAGCAGTTCTTC.

The rearrangement joins TRBV14 to TRBJ2-1; D gene unclear. The CDR3 loop spans 15 amino acids. V was cut by 1 base and J by 4 bases, with 11 bases left in between. Germline lookup yields CDR1 SGHDN and CDR2 FVKESK. CDR3 bases: TGTGCCAGCAGCCAAGTTTCAGGTCTATACAATGAGCAGTTCTTC. Its protein is CASSQVSGLYNEQFF.

V gene TRBV10-3 combines with J gene TRBJ2-3; 7 bases are a match to TRBD2. The CDR3 loop spans 16 amino acids. Trimming at V came to 6 bases and at J to 2 bases, leaving 11 bases not matched to a gene. The germline V gene encodes CDR1 ENHRY and CDR2 SYGVKD. CDR3 protein: CAIRSGTHLNTDTQYF. CDR3 in DNA: TGTGCCATCAGGAGCGGGACCCACCTAAACACAGATACGCAGTATTTT.

V is TRBV28 and J is TRBJ1-5, with 8 bases matching TRBD1. The CDR3 length is 14 residues. CDR1 and CDR2 (germline): MDHEN, SYDVKM. With 3 bases clipped from V and 6 bases from J, the junction kept 4 bases outside the gene matches. The chain's CDR3 is CASSLRTGTQPQHF. The CDR3 DNA sequence: TGTGCCAGCAGTTTGAGGACAGGGACTCAGCCCCAGCATTTT. Using reference TRBV28 and TRBJ1-5 for the parts outside the CDR3, the full variable domain is DVKVTQSSRYLVKRTGEKVFLECVQDMDHENMFWYRQDPGLGLRLIYFSYDVKMKEKGDIPEGYSVSREKKERFSLILESASTNQTSMYLCASSLRTGTQPQHFGDGTRLSIL.

The rearrangement uses TRBV25-1 and TRBJ2-1, with TRBD2 identical over 7 bases. The CDR3 length is 13 residues. The V and J ends lost 7 bases and 7 bases, in that order; junction bases with no gene match: 7. The germline V gene encodes CDR1 MGHDK and CDR2 SYGVNS. The CDR3 region has the DNA TGTGCCAGCACCGGGCGGGGGTGGAATGAGCAGTTCTTC. Its translation is CASTGRGWNEQFF.

This clone has just one count. This chain joins TRBV10-3 and TRBJ1-1; a weak D match, TRBD1 (5 bases). The V end lost 6 bases, the J end lost 1 base, and 6 bases lay between the germline ends. CDR3 length equals 12 residues. CDR1 and CDR2 (germline): ENHRY, SYGVKD. The CDR3 sequence: CAIRGENTEAFF. CDR3 in DNA: TGTGCCATCAGAGGGGAGAACACTGAAGCTTTCTTT.

The gene calls are TRBV7-9 and TRBJ1-1, with 7 bases aligning to TRBD1. Per germline, CDR1 SEHNR and CDR2 FQNEAQ (reference sequence). The CDR3 runs to 16 residues. The trim removed 1 base at V and 1 base at J, leaving 6 bases unmatched. Written as DNA, the CDR3 is TGTGCCAGCAGCTTAGATGGGGGACAGTCGAACACTGAAGCTTTCTTT. Translation: CASSLDGGQSNTEAFF.

The chain combines TRBV6-5 with TRBJ2-7; 7 bases line up with TRBD2. V shed 6 bases, J shed 5 bases, and the junction held 1 base outside the gene matches. Germline CDR1 reads MNHEY; CDR2 reads SVGAGI. The CDR3 loop spans 11 amino acids. The CDR3 DNA sequence: TGTGCCAGCAGCGGGGGGAACGAGCAGTACTTC. It encodes CASSGGNEQYF.

The chain joins TRBV7-9 to TRBJ2-3; 11 nucleotides align to TRBD2. V shed 5 bases and J 2 bases; nucleotides not matched to a gene: 6. The CDR3 has 16 amino acids. Germline CDR1 SEHNR, CDR2 FQNEAQ (reference sequence). CDR3 DNA: TGTGCCAGCAGCGACGGACTAGCGGGCCCCACAGATACGCAGTATTTT. Translated, it gives CASSDGLAGPTDTQYF.

The V gene is TRBV15, the J gene TRBJ1-5; a possible D gene is TRBD1 (5 bases). The CDR3 loop spans 16 amino acids. The V end lost 4 bases, the J end lost 3 bases, and 16 bases lay between the germline ends. Germline V gene lookup returns CDR1 LNHNV and CDR2 YYDKDF (reference sequence). CDR3 amino acids: CATSTSRQSNNQPQHF. The DNA of the CDR3 is TGTGCCACCAGCACAAGCCGACAGTCTAACAATCAGCCCCAGCATTTT.

The chain is built from TRBV6-1 and TRBJ2-3; TRBD2 matches at 7 bases. The germline V gene encodes CDR1 MNHNS and CDR2 SASEGT. CDR3 length: 16 amino acids. Trimming removed 3 bases from V and 0 bases from J; junction bases left unmatched: 6. The CDR3 coding sequence is TGTGCCAGCAGTGACACTAGCGATAGAAGCACAGATACGCAGTATTTT. Translating it yields CASSDTSDRSTDTQYF.